The 30 T cell receptor beta chains reported below all come from one sample, sequenced in a study of T cell responses to AZD1222 COVID-19 vaccine. Sequencing used immunoSEQ multiplex PCR; TCRdb keeps in-frame clones, though not all of them. The sample has around 130,000 clones; 80% to 95% are singletons. The sample in question was peripheral blood, obtained on day 0 of AZD1222 vaccination. These receptor sequences come from an adult in good health.

The chain has TRBV7-2 and TRBJ2-3, with D perhaps TRBD2 (5 bases). Germline CDR1 and CDR2: SGHTA and FQGNSA. Trimming pared 2 bases from V and 3 bases from J, leaving 9 bases between. The CDR3 extends over 14 amino acids. The CDR3 DNA reads as TGTGCCAGCAGCTTAATTCGGGGTACAGATACGCAGTATTTT. Encoded protein: CASSLIRGTDTQYF.

The V gene is TRBV7-9, the J gene TRBJ2-7; 9 bases are shared with TRBD1. After removal of 5 bases from V and 3 bases from J, the junction contained 8 bases not matched to a gene. The CDR3 is 15 amino acids. Germline V CDR1 and CDR2: SEHNR, FQNEAQ (reference sequence). The CDR3 coding sequence is TGTGCCAGCAGCCCGCGACAGGGGGTTTTCTACGAGCAGTACTTC. It is translated as CASSPRQGVFYEQYF.

The V call is TRBV9, the J call TRBJ2-1; D may be TRBD1 or TRBD2 (5 bases each). Germline CDR1 and CDR2: SGDLS and YYNGEE. This CDR3 spans 15 amino acids. V was pared by 0 bases and J by 7 bases, with 14 bases between. Written as DNA, the CDR3 is TGTGCCAGCAGCGTAGATGGGGGTCGCGGGAATGAGCAGTTCTTC. Translated: CASSVDGGRGNEQFF. Combining the CDR3 with reference TRBV9 and TRBJ2-1 gives the whole variable domain DSGVTQTPKHLITATGQRVTLRCSPRSGDLSVYWYQQSLDQGLQFLIQYYNGEERAKGNILERFSAQQFPDLHSELNLSSLELGDSALYFCASSVDGGRGNEQFFGPGTRLTVL.

This clone has just one count. V and J are TRBV5-1 and TRBJ2-1; 7 bases match TRBD2. Germline V gene sequence: CDR1 SGHRS, CDR2 YFSETQ. V lost 4 bases and J lost 8; bases outside the gene matches: 9. The CDR3 runs 14 residues. CDR3 bases: TGCGCCAGCAGCGGGAGGGCCATGGGTGATGAGCAGTTCTTC. Translated: CASSGRAMGDEQFF.

This chain connects TRBV5-1 to TRBJ1-1; maybe TRBD1 (6 bases). CDR1 and CDR2 (germline): SGHRS, YFSETQ. V was cut by 4 bases and J by 7 bases, with 8 bases left in between. The CDR3 runs to 11 residues. For the CDR3, the DNA is TGCGCCAGCAGCGCGACAGGTGAAGCTTTCTTT. This gives the protein CASSATGEAFF.

The chain couples TRBV11-2 to TRBJ2-1, with 10 bases fitting TRBD2. CDR3 length: 19 residues. Germline V lookup: CDR1 SGHAT, CDR2 FQNNGV. The V gene end was trimmed by 1 base and the J gene end by 3 bases; junction bases not matched to a gene: 12. The chain's CDR3 is CASSLAVGASGRGYNEQFF. The DNA of the CDR3 is TGTGCCAGCAGCTTAGCGGTTGGGGCTAGCGGGAGAGGCTACAATGAGCAGTTCTTC.

J is TRBJ2-1 and V is TRBV5-1; TRBD1 matches 11 bases. CDR1 SGHRS and CDR2 YFSETQ come from the germline V gene. The junction had 7 bases not matched to a gene; V was cut back by 4 bases and J by 7 bases. The CDR3 runs to 15 residues. CDR3 loop: CASSTRTGGTNEQFF. The CDR3 DNA reads as TGCGCCAGCAGCACGAGGACAGGGGGCACAAATGAGCAGTTCTTC.

V and J are TRBV7-9 and TRBJ1-5; 8 bases align to TRBD1. Trimming took 5 bases from V and 9 from J; bases not matched to a gene: 15. The CDR3 sequence is 16 residues long. Germline lookup yields CDR1 SEHNR and CDR2 FQNEAQ (reference sequence). This chain's CDR3 is CASSASGQGRSPPQHF. Here the CDR3 DNA reads TGTGCCAGCAGCGCGAGCGGACAGGGTCGGAGTCCGCCCCAGCATTTT.

The chain recombines TRBV5-1 with TRBJ1-3; D unresolved. Looked up from germline, CDR1 is SGHRS and CDR2 is YFSETQ. This CDR3 region has 15 residues. The germline V and J ends were trimmed by 4 bases and 0 bases, with 11 bases remaining between them. The chain's CDR3 is CASSPGGPSGNTIYF. The CDR3 coding sequence is TGCGCCAGCAGCCCTGGCGGACCCTCTGGAAACACCATATATTTT.

V usage is TRBV28 and J usage is TRBJ2-4; a weak D match, TRBD2 (7 bases). The germline gives CDR1 MDHEN, CDR2 SYDVKM. V was clipped by 6 bases and J by 1 base, with 16 bases between them. The CDR3 covers 16 residues. The CDR3 nucleotides read TGTGCCAGCAGGTCAGGGGACTACATCGCCAAAAACATTCAGTACTTC. Translated: CASRSGDYIAKNIQYF.

With regard to this clone: This CDR3 is also generated by other DNA sequences in the sample. The genes are TRBV5-1 and TRBJ1-2; unclear D gene. Germline V gene sequence: CDR1 SGHRS, CDR2 YFSETQ. Trimming took 0 bases from V and 7 from J, leaving 7 bases between them. The length of the CDR3 is 12 residues. CDR3 DNA: TGCGCCAGCAGCTTGGAGGGATTTGGCTACACCTTC. Translation gives CASSLEGFGYTF.

V usage is TRBV28 and J usage is TRBJ2-3; tentative D call: TRBD1 (5 bases). Trimming took off 6 bases at V and 13 bases at J, with 20 bases between the two ends. Germline V lookup: CDR1 MDHEN, CDR2 SYDVKM. This CDR3 comprises 13 residues. The CDR3 DNA reads as TGTGCCAGCAGCAATCCAGGACCCAGGGCGAAGTATTTT. Translating it yields CASSNPGPRAKYF.

In its sample, this clone was seen once. This chain connects TRBV2 to TRBJ1-2, with D perhaps TRBD1 (5 bases). V was cut by 7 bases and J by 0 bases, with 9 bases left in between. There are 13 residues in the CDR3. The germline gives CDR1 SNHLY, CDR2 FYNNEI. In nucleotides, the CDR3 is TGTGCCAGCACACGGGGGGCTAACTATGGCTACACCTTC. Residues: CASTRGANYGYTF.

The chain carries TRBV5-1 and TRBJ1-5; D unresolved. CDR1 SGHRS and CDR2 YFSETQ come from the germline V gene. This CDR3 spans 13 amino acids. Trimming shortened V by 2 bases and J by 5 bases, and 8 bases separated the two germline ends. CDR3 amino acids: CASSFDPYQPQHF. As DNA, the CDR3 is TGCGCCAGCAGCTTCGATCCATATCAGCCCCAGCATTTT.

The rearrangement joins TRBV12-3 or TRBV12-4 to TRBJ1-1; TRBD1 aligns across 8 bases. This CDR3 is built from 13 residues. The V gene end was trimmed by 10 bases and the J gene end by 2 bases; junction bases not matched to a gene: 6. CDR3 protein: CANDRGPNTEAFF. The CDR3 region has the DNA TGTGCCAACGACAGGGGCCCAAACACTGAAGCTTTCTTT.

The CDR3 DNA follows: TGTGCCAGCAGCTTAGCAGGGGGCGGCACTGAAGCTTTCTTT. Amino acid sequence: CASSLAGGGTEAFF. The chain combines TRBV7-2 with TRBJ1-1; 7 nucleotides match TRBD1. CDR1 is SGHTA, CDR2 FQGNSA, per germline. V lost 0 bases to trimming and J lost 4 bases; unmatched junction nucleotides: 2. This CDR3 has 14 residues. The whole variable domain, filled in from reference TRBV7-2 and TRBJ1-1, reads GAGVSQSPSNKVTEKGKDVELRCDPISGHTALYWYRQSLGQGLEFLIYFQGNSAPDKSGLPSDRFSAERTGGSVSTLTIQRTQQEDSAVYLCASSLAGGGTEAFFGQGTRLTVV.

The chain employs TRBV19 and TRBJ2-1; TRBD2 aligns across 7 bases. Trimming took 3 bases from V and 7 from J; bases not matched to a gene: 6. This CDR3 contains 14 residues. CDR1 is LNHDA, CDR2 SQIVND, per germline (reference sequence). The CDR3 region has the DNA TGTGCCAGTAGTATGGCGGGAGCACGGAATGAGCAGTTCTTC. It specifies CASSMAGARNEQFF.

The chain couples TRBV29-1 to TRBJ2-2, with unresolved D. Germline values: CDR1 SQVTM, CDR2 ANQGSEA. This CDR3 region has 15 residues. The V gene lost 2 bases and the J gene lost 5 bases, with 15 bases spanning the gap. This chain's CDR3 is CSVEWSTEGTGELFF. As DNA, the CDR3 is TGCAGCGTTGAATGGTCAACTGAAGGGACCGGGGAGCTGTTTTTT.

The chain links TRBV19 to TRBJ1-6; 10 positions match TRBD1. The CDR3 consists of 14 residues. V was pared by 8 bases and J by 6 bases, with 4 bases of the junction left unmatched. The germline V gene encodes CDR1 LNHDA and CDR2 SQIVND (reference sequence). As DNA, the CDR3 is TGTGCCAGTCGCCGGGACAGGGGTAATTCACCCCTCCACTTT. Translation: CASRRDRGNSPLHF. Full variable domain (outside the CDR3, taken from reference TRBV19 and TRBJ1-6): DGGITQSPKYLFRKEGQNVTLSCEQNLNHDAMYWYRQDPGQGLRLIYYSQIVNDFQKGDIAEGYSVSREKKESFPLTVTSAQKNPTAFYLCASRRDRGNSPLHFGNGTRLTVT.

The genes are TRBV5-1 and TRBJ2-1; perhaps TRBD2 as D (6 bases). Germline CDR1 and CDR2: SGHRS and YFSETQ. Trimming took 7 bases from V and 8 from J, leaving 16 bases between them. This CDR3 contains 13 residues. The CDR3 DNA follows: TGCGCCAGCCGAGGACGGGAGCGGCATGAGCAGTTCTTC. Translated: CASRGRERHEQFF. The full variable domain, rest sourced from reference TRBV5-1 and TRBJ2-1, is KAGVTQTPRYLIKTRGQQVTLSCSPISGHRSVSWYQQTPGQGLQFLFEYFSETQRNKGNFPGRFSGRQFSNSRSEMNVSTLELGDSALYLCASRGRERHEQFFGPGTRLTVL.

V and J are TRBV2 and TRBJ1-4; 7 positions match TRBD1. Germline V gives CDR1 SNHLY, CDR2 FYNNEI. This CDR3 has 14 residues. The V and J ends lost 10 bases and 5 bases, in that order; junction bases with no gene match: 10. CDR3 sequence: CATRADRVNEKLFF. In nucleotides, the CDR3 is TGTGCCACCCGTGCCGACAGGGTGAATGAAAAACTGTTTTTT.

This chain uses TRBV19 with TRBJ1-5; no firm D call. Germline V lookup: CDR1 LNHDA, CDR2 SQIVND (reference sequence). This CDR3 has 16 residues. V lost 1 base to trimming and J lost 1 base, with 11 bases between them. The chain's CDR3 is CASSIGEKGSNQPQHF. In DNA form, the CDR3 reads TGTGCCAGTAGTATAGGGGAGAAAGGAAGCAATCAGCCCCAGCATTTT. The whole variable domain, remainder taken from reference TRBV19 and TRBJ1-5, is DGGITQSPKYLFRKEGQNVTLSCEQNLNHDAMYWYRQDPGQGLRLIYYSQIVNDFQKGDIAEGYSVSREKKESFPLTVTSAQKNPTAFYLCASSIGEKGSNQPQHFGDGTRLSIL.

J is TRBJ1-1 and V is TRBV9; no clear D gene. CDR1 and CDR2 (germline): SGDLS, YYNGEE. This CDR3 is 14 amino acids long. V lost 1 base and J lost 3, with 10 bases in between. Here the CDR3 reads CASSVWVDDTEAFF. CDR3 DNA: TGTGCCAGCAGCGTATGGGTTGATGACACTGAAGCTTTCTTT.

The chain uses TRBV4-3 and TRBJ2-7; no firm D call. The CDR3 covers 13 residues. Germline assignment: CDR1 LGHNA and CDR2 YSLEER. The V end lost 5 bases, the J end lost 1 base, and 9 bases lay between the germline ends. CDR3 DNA sequence: TGCGCCAGCAGCTCCGGGCTATCCTACGAGCAGTACTTC. Its translation: CASSSGLSYEQYF.

V usage is TRBV12-3 or TRBV12-4 and J usage is TRBJ2-7; D is perhaps TRBD1 (5 bases). The ends were cut back, 3 bases at V and 4 bases at J, with 7 bases in the middle. The CDR3 totals 12 residues. The CDR3, as DNA: TGTGCCAGCAGTTTTAGGGGTTACGAGCAGTACTTC. Amino acid sequence: CASSFRGYEQYF.

V and J are TRBV2 and TRBJ1-1, with TRBD1 identical over 7 bases. This CDR3 is built from 14 residues. V lost 2 bases to trimming and J lost 3 bases; unmatched junction nucleotides: 3. The germline CDR1 and CDR2 sequences are SNHLY and FYNNEI. The CDR3 protein is CASSENRGDTEAFF. The CDR3 DNA is TGTGCCAGCAGTGAAAACAGGGGTGACACTGAAGCTTTCTTT.

The chain uses TRBV27 and TRBJ2-1, with 9 bases matching TRBD1. The CDR3 runs to 14 residues. Germline lookup yields CDR1 MNHEY and CDR2 SMNVEV (reference sequence). V dropped 6 bases and J dropped 9; count of bases not matched to a gene: 9. The CDR3 loop reads CASRNRDRDTEQFF. The CDR3 DNA is TGTGCCAGCAGGAACCGGGACAGGGACACTGAGCAGTTCTTC.

CDR3 region: CASSQAILGNEQFF. CDR3 sequence (DNA): TGTGCCAGCAGTCAAGCGATATTGGGCAATGAGCAGTTCTTC. The V gene is TRBV7-2, the J gene TRBJ2-1; D unclear. Germline lookup yields CDR1 SGHTA and CDR2 FQGNSA. This CDR3 is 14 amino acids long. With 6 bases removed from V and 6 bases from J, the gap between germline ends came to 15 bases.

The J gene is TRBJ1-5, the V gene TRBV9, with TRBD1 identical over 10 bases. Trimming at V came to 3 bases and at J to 5 bases, leaving 5 bases not matched to a gene. Germline V CDR1 and CDR2: SGDLS, YYNGEE. This CDR3 contains 15 residues. DNA of the CDR3: TGTGCCAGCAGCGAGACAGGGGGCGGGGATCAGCCCCAGCATTTT. As protein: CASSETGGGDQPQHF.

V is TRBV7-3 and J is TRBJ2-3, with TRBD1 as a possible D gene (5 bases). The CDR3 has 15 residues. CDR1 and CDR2 from the germline V gene are SGHTA and FQGTGA. Trimming stripped 0 bases from V and 1 base from J, with 8 bases between. For the CDR3, the DNA is TGTGCCAGCAGCTTAACCACAGGTGGCACAGATACGCAGTATTTT. Protein: CASSLTTGGTDTQYF.